This TCR beta chain is from a study of beta chain features in type 1 diabetes. Study-wide results and caveats: Insertions at VDJ junctions were less frequent in type 1 diabetes patients. These patients also deleted more nucleotides at the same junctions. Shorter templates may be favored by PCR, equally so in patients and controls.

This clone was detected only a few times. The antigen remains undetermined. The ends were cut back, 5 bases at V and 6 bases at J, with 16 bases in the middle. The CDR3 contains 14 residues. In germline, CDR1 is SGHTA, CDR2 FQGTGA. As every portion of the isolated RNA was reverse transcribed, the sequencing read expressed TCRB transcripts. Produced via immunoSEQ multiplex PCR; TCRdb's table is partial and in-frame only. The sample yields over 150,000 clones, roughly 8% seen once. One heparinised blood draw, averaging about 0.11 L, came from each donor. Purity above 95% was achieved in all sorted populations.

The chain has TRBV7-3 and TRBJ1-1; maybe TRBD1 (6 bases). The TCR originated in a man aged 18 to 29 in good health. Sequencing input: central memory CD4+ T cells from blood. The CDR3 nucleotides read TGTGCCAGCAGCCCGCAGGACAGACTTTCTGAAGCTTTCTTT. Protein product: CASSPQDRLSEAFF.